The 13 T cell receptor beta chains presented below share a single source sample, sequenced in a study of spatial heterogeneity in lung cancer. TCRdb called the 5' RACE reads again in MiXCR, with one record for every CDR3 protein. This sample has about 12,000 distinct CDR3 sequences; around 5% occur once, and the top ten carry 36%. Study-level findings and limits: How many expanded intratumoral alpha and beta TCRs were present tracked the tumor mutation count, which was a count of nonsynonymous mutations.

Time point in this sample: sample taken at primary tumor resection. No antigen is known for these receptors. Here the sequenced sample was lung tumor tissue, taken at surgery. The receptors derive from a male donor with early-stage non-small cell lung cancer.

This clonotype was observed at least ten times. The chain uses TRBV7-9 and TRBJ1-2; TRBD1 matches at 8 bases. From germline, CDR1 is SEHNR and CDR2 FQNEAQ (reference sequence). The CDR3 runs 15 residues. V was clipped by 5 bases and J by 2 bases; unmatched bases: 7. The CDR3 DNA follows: TGTGCCAGCAGCCCAAGGACAGGGTTGAACTATGGCTACACCTTC. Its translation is CASSPRTGLNYGYTF.

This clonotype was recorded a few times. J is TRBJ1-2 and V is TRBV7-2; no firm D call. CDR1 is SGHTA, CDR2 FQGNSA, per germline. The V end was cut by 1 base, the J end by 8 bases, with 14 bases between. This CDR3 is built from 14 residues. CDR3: CASSLEGNRRGYTF. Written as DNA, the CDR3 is TGTGCCAGCAGCTTAGAAGGGAATCGGCGAGGCTACACCTTC. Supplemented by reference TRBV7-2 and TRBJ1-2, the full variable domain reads GAGVSQSPSNKVTEKGKDVELRCDPISGHTALYWYRQSLGQGLEFLIYFQGNSAPDKSGLPSDRFSAERTGGSVSTLTIQRTQQEDSAVYLCASSLEGNRRGYTFGSGTRLTVV.

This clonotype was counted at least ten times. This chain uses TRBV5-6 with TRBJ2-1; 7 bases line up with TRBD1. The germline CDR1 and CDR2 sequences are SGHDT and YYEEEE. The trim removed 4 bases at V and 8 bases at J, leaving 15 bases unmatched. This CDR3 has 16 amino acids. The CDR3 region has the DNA TGTGCCAGCAGCCCCATCGACCGACAGGGTCAAGATGAGCAGTTCTTC. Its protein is CASSPIDRQGQDEQFF. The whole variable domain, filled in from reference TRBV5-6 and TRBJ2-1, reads DAGVTQSPTHLIKTRGQQVTLRCSPKSGHDTVSWYQQALGQGPQFIFQYYEEEERQRGNFPDRFSGHQFPNYSSELNVNALLLGDSALYLCASSPIDRQGQDEQFFGPGTRLTVL.

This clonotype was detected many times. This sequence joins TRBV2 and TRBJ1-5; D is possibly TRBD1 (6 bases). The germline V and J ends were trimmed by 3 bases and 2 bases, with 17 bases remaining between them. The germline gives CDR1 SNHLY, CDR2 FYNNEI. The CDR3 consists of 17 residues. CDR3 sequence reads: CASSDFQGRVGNQPQHF. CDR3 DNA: TGTGCCAGCAGTGATTTCCAGGGGCGTGTGGGCAATCAGCCCCAGCATTTT.

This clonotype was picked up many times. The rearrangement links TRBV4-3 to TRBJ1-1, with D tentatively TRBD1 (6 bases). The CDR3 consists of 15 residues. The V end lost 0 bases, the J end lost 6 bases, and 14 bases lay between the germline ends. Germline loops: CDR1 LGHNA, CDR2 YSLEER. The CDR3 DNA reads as TGCGCCAGCAGCCAAGATTCCAGCAGGGGCGCTGAAGCTTTCTTT. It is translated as CASSQDSSRGAEAFF.

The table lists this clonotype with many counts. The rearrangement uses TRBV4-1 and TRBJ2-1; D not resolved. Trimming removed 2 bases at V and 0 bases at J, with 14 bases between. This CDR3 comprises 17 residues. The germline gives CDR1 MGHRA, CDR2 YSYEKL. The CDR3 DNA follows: TGCGCCAGCAGCCAATCGCCGGCAGTCAGCTCCTACAATGAGCAGTTCTTC. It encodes CASSQSPAVSSYNEQFF.

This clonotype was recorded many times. As DNA, the CDR3 is TGTGCCGGCGGGAAGGACTCCTTCACAGATACGCAGTATTTT. Its translation: CAGGKDSFTDTQYF. The chain recombines TRBV2 with TRBJ2-3; perhaps TRBD2 as D (6 bases). Trimming cost V 11 bases and J 2 bases, with 17 bases left between them. Germline V CDR1 and CDR2: SNHLY, FYNNEI. The CDR3 has 14 residues.

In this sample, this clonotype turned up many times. The CDR3 reads CASSQRKERTEAFF. The CDR3 DNA follows: TGCGCCAGCAGCCAGAGGAAGGAACGTACTGAAGCTTTCTTT. The chain uses TRBV4-3 and TRBJ1-1; the D is unclear. The V gene's germline CDR1 is LGHNA and CDR2 YSLEER. Trimming cost V 3 bases and J 5 bases, with 13 bases left between them. This CDR3 region has 14 residues.

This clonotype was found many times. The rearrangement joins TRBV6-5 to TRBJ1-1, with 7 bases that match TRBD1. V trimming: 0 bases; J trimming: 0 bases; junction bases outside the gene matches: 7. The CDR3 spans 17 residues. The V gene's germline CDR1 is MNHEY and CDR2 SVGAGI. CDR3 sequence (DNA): TGTGCCAGCAGTTACTCGGGACAGTTCTTAATGAACACTGAAGCTTTCTTT. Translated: CASSYSGQFLMNTEAFF.

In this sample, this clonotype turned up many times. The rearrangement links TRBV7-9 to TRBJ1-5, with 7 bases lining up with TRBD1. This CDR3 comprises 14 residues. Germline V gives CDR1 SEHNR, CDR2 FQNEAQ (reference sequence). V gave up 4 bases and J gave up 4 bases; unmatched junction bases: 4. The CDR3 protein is CASSSGQPNQPQHF. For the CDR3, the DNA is TGTGCCAGCAGCTCGGGACAGCCGAATCAGCCCCAGCATTTT.

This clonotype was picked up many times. The CDR3 is CSARVPGLLDNEQFF. Written as DNA, the CDR3 is TGCAGTGCTCGAGTCCCGGGACTACTGGACAATGAGCAGTTCTTC. The chain links TRBV20-1 to TRBJ2-1; 7 bases fit TRBD2. With V trimmed by 5 bases and J by 5 bases, 12 bases remained unmatched. Germline CDR1 is DFQATT and CDR2 is SNEGSKA (reference sequence). This CDR3 has 15 amino acids.

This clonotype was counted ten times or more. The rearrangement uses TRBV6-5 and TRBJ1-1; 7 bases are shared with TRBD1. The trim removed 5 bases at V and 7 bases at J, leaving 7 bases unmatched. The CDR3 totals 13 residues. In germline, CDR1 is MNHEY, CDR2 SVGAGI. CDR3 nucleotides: TGTGCCAGCAGTAAGGACGACAGGGATGAAGCTTTCTTT. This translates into CASSKDDRDEAFF.

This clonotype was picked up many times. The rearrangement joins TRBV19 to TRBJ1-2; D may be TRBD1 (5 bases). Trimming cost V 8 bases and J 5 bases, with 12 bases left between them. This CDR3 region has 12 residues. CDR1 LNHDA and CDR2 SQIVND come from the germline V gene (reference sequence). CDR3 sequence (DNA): TGTGCCAGTCGGTGGGGACGGTATGGCTACACCTTC. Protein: CASRWGRYGYTF.